One and the same sample provided the 17 T cell receptor beta chains below, sequenced in a study of control samples from healthy donors and cancer patients. The table came from immunoSEQ multiplex PCR; TCRdb's copy has only in-frame clones and leaves some out. The table lists more than 150,000 clones, 92% of them singletons, with 0.55% to 0.7% in the top ten. The source material was blood. The source of these receptors is a woman in her twenties or thirties in good health.

V is TRBV9 and J is TRBJ1-6; D call uncertain. Germline CDR1 and CDR2: SGDLS and YYNGEE. V gave up 4 bases and J gave up 14 bases, with 10 bases separating them. The CDR3 contains 11 residues. The CDR3 DNA reads TGTGCCAGCAGCTCCCAAGGGTCCCTCCACTTT. Translated, it gives CASSSQGSLHF.

This chain joins TRBV14 and TRBJ1-1, with D unresolved. Germline V gives CDR1 SGHDN, CDR2 FVKESK. The CDR3 is made up of 19 amino acids. V was clipped by 3 bases and J by 0 bases, with 23 bases between them. The DNA of the CDR3 is TGTGCCAGCAGCCATAATTCCCTTGGGGTTTCTCCGATGAACACTGAAGCTTTCTTT. It codes for CASSHNSLGVSPMNTEAFF.

The genes are TRBV5-4 and TRBJ2-7, with D unclear. Trimming cost V 0 bases and J 3 bases, with 7 bases left between them. Germline assignment: CDR1 SGHNT and CDR2 YYREEE (reference sequence). This CDR3 has 13 amino acids. CDR3 residues: CASSLESHYEQYF. CDR3 nucleotide sequence: TGTGCCAGCAGCTTGGAGTCCCACTACGAGCAGTACTTC.

The chain recombines TRBV27 with TRBJ1-1; 10 nucleotides line up with TRBD1. The germline gives CDR1 MNHEY, CDR2 SMNVEV (reference sequence). The CDR3 sequence is 15 residues long. The V segment lost 5 bases and the J segment 6 bases; nucleotides outside the gene matches: 9. In DNA form, the CDR3 reads TGTGCCAGCAGTGAATGGGACAGGGGTTCCCCTGAAGCTTTCTTT. It translates to CASSEWDRGSPEAFF.

The rearrangement links TRBV27 to TRBJ2-7, with 7 bases identical to TRBD2. The germline CDR1 and CDR2 sequences are MNHEY and SMNVEV (reference sequence). V lost 6 bases, J lost 7 bases, and 12 bases stayed unmatched. The CDR3 runs 14 residues. CDR3 coding DNA: TGTGCCAGCAGCCCCGGGTTGGGGGAGGGGGAGCAGTACTTC. This encodes CASSPGLGEGEQYF.

The gene calls are TRBV11-2 and TRBJ1-2; 8 nucleotides agree with TRBD1. The CDR3 length is 14 residues. In germline, CDR1 is SGHAT, CDR2 FQNNGV. J lost 5 bases, V lost 1 base, and 3 bases had no gene match. CDR3 bases: TGTGCCAGCAGCTTAGGGACAGGGAAATATGGCTACACCTTC. Its translation: CASSLGTGKYGYTF.

The chain recombines TRBV6-6 with TRBJ2-1; TRBD1 is a possible D gene (6 bases). The CDR3 has 13 residues. V lost 7 bases and J lost 3, with 10 bases in between. Per germline, CDR1 MNHNY and CDR2 SVGAGI (reference sequence). The CDR3 reads CASIKQGYNEQFF. The CDR3 bases are TGTGCCAGCATTAAACAGGGCTACAATGAGCAGTTCTTC.

The V and J genes are TRBV28 and TRBJ2-7, with 7 bases identical to TRBD1. The CDR3 consists of 16 residues. J was trimmed by 1 base and V by 6 bases; bases with no gene match: 12. Germline CDR1 MDHEN, CDR2 SYDVKM. CDR3 DNA sequence: TGTGCCAGCAGCCTAAAGACAGGGAGAATATCCTACGAGCAGTACTTC. The encoded protein is CASSLKTGRISYEQYF.

The rearrangement uses TRBV5-6 and TRBJ2-7; the match to TRBD2 covers 16 bases. With V trimmed by 3 bases and J by 3 bases, 3 bases remained unmatched. The CDR3 covers 16 residues. Germline V gene data show CDR1 as SGHDT and CDR2 as YYEEEE. Here the CDR3 DNA reads TGTGCCAGCAGCTGGGGACTAGCGGGAGGGGACTACGAGCAGTACTTC. Its protein is CASSWGLAGGDYEQYF.

The chain has TRBV4-1 and TRBJ2-7, with 8 bases lining up with TRBD1. The CDR3 runs 15 residues. Germline-derived CDR1 and CDR2 are MGHRA and YSYEKL. The V and J ends lost 1 base and 2 bases, in that order; junction bases with no gene match: 4. CDR3: CASSQAGTGTYEQYF. The CDR3 DNA reads TGCGCCAGCAGCCAAGCGGGGACAGGAACCTACGAGCAGTACTTC.

This clone was seen only once. This sequence joins TRBV28 and TRBJ1-4; 7 bases map to TRBD1. The length of the CDR3 is 14 residues. V shed 7 bases, J shed 2 bases, and the junction held 4 bases outside the gene matches. Looked up from germline, CDR1 is MDHEN and CDR2 is SYDVKM. The DNA for the CDR3 is TGTGCCAGCACCCCGGACAGGACTAATGAAAAACTGTTTTTT. This codes for CASTPDRTNEKLFF.

The chain employs TRBV5-1 and TRBJ2-5; TRBD2 matches 9 bases. Per the germline V gene, CDR1 is SGHRS and CDR2 is YFSETQ. The CDR3 is made up of 13 amino acids. V lost 4 bases, J lost 5 bases, and 3 bases stayed unmatched. The CDR3 DNA reads as TGCGCCAGCAGCCCGGGACTAGCTGAGACCCAGTACTTC. Protein product: CASSPGLAETQYF.

The chain combines TRBV6-5 with TRBJ2-1; D ambiguous. Per germline, CDR1 MNHEY and CDR2 SVGAGI. Trimming stripped 0 bases from V and 10 bases from J, with 10 bases between. This CDR3 contains 13 residues. CDR3 loop: CASSYSRYQEQFF. The CDR3 bases are TGTGCCAGCAGTTACTCGAGGTACCAGGAGCAGTTCTTC.

The chain uses TRBV7-9 and TRBJ2-1, with unresolved D. The germline CDR1 and CDR2 sequences are SEHNR and FQNEAQ (reference sequence). V lost 7 bases, J lost 4 bases, and 14 bases lay in between. The CDR3 spans 14 residues. CDR3 in DNA: TGTGCCAGCACCGATTCGACGCTGTACAATGAGCAGTTCTTC. Its translation is CASTDSTLYNEQFF.

This chain joins TRBV28 and TRBJ2-1, with TRBD2 as a possible D gene (5 bases). Germline values: CDR1 MDHEN, CDR2 SYDVKM. The CDR3 is 14 residues long. Trimming took off 3 bases at V and 6 bases at J, with 12 bases between the two ends. CDR3: CASSLRVRPNEQFF. The CDR3 DNA reads as TGTGCCAGCAGTTTGAGGGTCCGGCCCAATGAGCAGTTCTTC.

V gene TRBV3-1 (or the pseudogene TRBV3-2) combines with J gene TRBJ2-2; D is unresolved. The CDR3 extends over 13 amino acids. The germline V gene has CDR1 LGHDT and CDR2 YNNKEL (reference sequence). Between the trimmed V and J ends, which lost 4 bases and 2 bases, there was a span of 5 bases. The CDR3 coding sequence is TGTGCCAGCAGCCTCCACAACACCGGGGAGCTGTTTTTT. Encoded protein: CASSLHNTGELFF.

This sequence joins TRBV5-6 and TRBJ2-7; 7 positions match TRBD2. Germline V gene sequence: CDR1 SGHDT, CDR2 YYEEEE. V lost 2 bases and J lost 4; bases outside the gene matches: 3. This CDR3 comprises 13 residues. The CDR3 DNA is TGTGCCAGCAGCTTTCCGGGGGGTTACGAGCAGTACTTC. As protein: CASSFPGGYEQYF.